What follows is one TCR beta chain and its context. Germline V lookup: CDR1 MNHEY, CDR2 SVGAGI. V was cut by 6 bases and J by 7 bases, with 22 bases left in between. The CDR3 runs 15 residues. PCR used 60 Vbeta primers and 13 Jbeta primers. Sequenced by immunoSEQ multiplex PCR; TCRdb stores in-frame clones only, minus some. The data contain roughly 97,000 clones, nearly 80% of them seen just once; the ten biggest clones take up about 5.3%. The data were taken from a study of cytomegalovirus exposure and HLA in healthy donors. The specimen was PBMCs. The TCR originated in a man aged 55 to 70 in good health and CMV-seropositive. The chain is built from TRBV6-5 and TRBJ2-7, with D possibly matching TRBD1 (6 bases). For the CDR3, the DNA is TGTGCCAGCAGCCCATTGAGCCCAGGGGTGAGGGAGCAGTACTTC. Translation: CASSPLSPGVREQYF.